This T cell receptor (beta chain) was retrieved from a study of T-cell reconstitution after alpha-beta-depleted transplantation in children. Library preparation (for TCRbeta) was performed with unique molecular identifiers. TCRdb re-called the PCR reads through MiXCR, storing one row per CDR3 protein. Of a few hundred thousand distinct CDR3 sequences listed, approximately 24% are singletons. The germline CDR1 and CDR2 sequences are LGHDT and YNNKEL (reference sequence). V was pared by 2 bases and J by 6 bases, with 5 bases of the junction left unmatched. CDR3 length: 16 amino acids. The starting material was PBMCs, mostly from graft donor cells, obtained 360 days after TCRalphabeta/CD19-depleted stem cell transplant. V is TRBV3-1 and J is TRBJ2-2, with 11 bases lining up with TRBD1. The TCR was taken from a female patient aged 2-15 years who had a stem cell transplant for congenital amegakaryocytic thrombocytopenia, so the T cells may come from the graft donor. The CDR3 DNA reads TGTGCCAGCAGCCAATATGGACAGGGGGCTGCCGGGGAGCTGTTTTTT. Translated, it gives CASSQYGQGAAGELFF.